This T cell receptor (beta chain) was retrieved from a study of T cell repertoires in ileal Crohn's disease. About the research overall: Every patient was operated on for stricturing (about 60%) or penetrating (about 40%) complications. Postoperative therapy was given to about half: roughly 11 thiopurines, fewer than 20 anti-TNF agents. General study points: High-frequency clones were more common in sorted CD8 than CD4 cells. Active smokers at surgery had more clonal expansions than non-smokers.

TCRdb's copy holds only in-frame clones and misses some; the assay was immunoSEQ multiplex PCR. The sample yields some 17,000 clones, approximately 86% seen once. This CDR3 is built from 13 residues. V was trimmed by 0 bases and J by 7 bases, leaving 7 bases between them. The germline CDR1 and CDR2 sequences are MGHRA and YSYEKL. Turning to this clone: The target antigen is unknown.

The sequenced material came from ileal tissue. This TCR came from an adult with Crohn's disease. The V call is TRBV4-1, the J call TRBJ1-5, with D maybe TRBD1 (5 bases). The CDR3 loop reads CASSQDWGQPQHF. CDR3 nucleotide sequence: TGCGCCAGCAGCCAAGATTGGGGCCAGCCCCAGCATTTT.